Presented here are 21 T cell receptor beta chains from one specimen sequenced in a study of T cells in Graves' hyperthyroidism and ophthalmopathy. RNA transcripts were the template for amplifying TCR beta CDR3 regions. The HTBI primer set served for first-round RT-PCR of the TCR CDR3. TCRdb analysed the multiplex PCR reads with MiXCR anew, one entry per CDR3 protein. Of about 400,000 distinct CDR3 sequences listed, 11% to 15% were seen once; the top ten hold 25% to 30%. The specimen was blood. The receptors here all came from a man in his forties or fifties with Graves' ophthalmopathy.

This clonotype has only a few counts. The rearrangement links TRBV20-1 to TRBJ2-4; D is ambiguous. Germline CDR1 DFQATT, CDR2 SNEGSKA (reference sequence). This CDR3 comprises 14 residues. Trimming shortened V by 6 bases and J by 7 bases, and 19 bases separated the two germline ends. CDR3 residues: CSATDTRHSNIQYF. The DNA of the CDR3 is TGCAGTGCAACTGACACTCGGCATTCGAACATTCAGTACTTC.

This clonotype was seen ten or more times. The chain links TRBV28 to TRBJ2-7, with D tentatively TRBD1 (5 bases). With 5 bases removed from V and 0 bases from J, the gap between germline ends came to 23 bases. Per the germline V gene, CDR1 is MDHEN and CDR2 is SYDVKM. The CDR3 has 18 residues. In nucleotides, the CDR3 is TGTGCCAGCAGTGCTCAACGACAGTTGCGAATCTTCTCCTACGAGCAGTACTTC. Its translation is CASSAQRQLRIFSYEQYF.

Notes on this clonotype: A much bigger clone sits one base away, suggesting this may be a read error. The rearrangement links TRBV10-3 to TRBJ1-1; the D gene is possibly TRBD1 (6 bases). This CDR3 spans 13 amino acids. Per germline, CDR1 ENHRY and CDR2 SYGVKD. CDR3 amino acids: CAINHEGGTEALF. As DNA, the CDR3 is TGTGCCATCAATCATGAGGGGGGCACTGAAGCTCTCTTT.

This clonotype was detected ten times or more. The genes are TRBV11-3 and TRBJ2-2; D gene unclear. Germline V gene lookup returns CDR1 SGHNT and CDR2 YENEEA. Trimming took off 1 base at V and 4 bases at J, with 4 bases between the two ends. The CDR3 covers 13 residues. CDR3 sequence reads: CASSLVPTGELFF. CDR3 DNA: TGTGCCAGCAGCTTAGTTCCCACCGGGGAGCTGTTTTTT.

This clonotype was seen many times. The V call is TRBV11-2, the J call TRBJ1-3; D may be TRBD1 (5 bases). Germline V gene data show CDR1 as SGHAT and CDR2 as FQNNGV. The CDR3 totals 14 residues. Trimming removed 3 bases at V and 5 bases at J, with 11 bases between. The CDR3 nucleotides are TGTGCCAGCAGCTTGTATCCAGGGAGAAACACCATATATTTT. Translating gives CASSLYPGRNTIYF.

The genes are TRBV19 and TRBJ2-3, with TRBD2 matching 13 bases. The germline gives CDR1 LNHDA, CDR2 SQIVND (reference sequence). The V gene end was trimmed by 10 bases and the J gene end by 4 bases; junction bases not matched to a gene: 5. The CDR3 runs 14 residues. The CDR3 nucleotides read TGTGCCACACGGACTAGCGGGAGAGCAGATACGCAGTATTTT. Its translation is CATRTSGRADTQYF.

This clonotype has at least ten counts. The V gene is TRBV3-1, the J gene TRBJ2-7; 11 positions agree with TRBD1. The V gene end was trimmed by 4 bases and the J gene end by 2 bases; junction bases not matched to a gene: 4. The CDR3 sequence is 15 residues long. Germline V gives CDR1 LGHDT, CDR2 YNNKEL (reference sequence). The DNA for the CDR3 is TGTGCCAGCAGCCGGTCGGGACAGGGGGCCTACGAGCAGTACTTC. Residues: CASSRSGQGAYEQYF.

The sample holds a few counts of this clonotype. The chain links TRBV7-3 to TRBJ2-3, with D possibly being TRBD1 or TRBD2 (5 bases each). Trimming took off 5 bases at V and 2 bases at J, with 14 bases between the two ends. This CDR3 spans 15 amino acids. CDR1 and CDR2 from the germline V gene are SGHTA and FQGTGA. The CDR3: CASSRNGAHTDTQYF. CDR3 bases: TGTGCCAGCAGCCGAAACGGGGCCCACACAGATACGCAGTATTTT. The full variable domain, its missing parts supplied by reference TRBV7-3 and TRBJ2-3, is GAGVSQTPSNKVTEKGKYVELRCDPISGHTALYWYRQSLGQGPEFLIYFQGTGAADDSGLPNDRFFAVRPEGSVSTLKIQRTERGDSAVYLCASSRNGAHTDTQYFGPGTRLTVL.

This clonotype has just a few counts. The rearrangement links TRBV10-2 to TRBJ2-1; 10 nucleotides align to TRBD1. Trimming at V came to 3 bases and at J to 4 bases, leaving 6 bases not matched to a gene. Germline V gene lookup returns CDR1 WSHSY and CDR2 SAAADI. The CDR3 runs to 16 residues. The CDR3 here is CASSERTGGLYNEQFF. The DNA for the CDR3 is TGCGCCAGCAGTGAAAGGACAGGGGGGCTTTACAATGAGCAGTTCTTC.

This clonotype has ten or more counts. The rearrangement uses TRBV6-1 and TRBJ1-3; D might be TRBD1 (6 bases). The CDR3 covers 15 residues. The V gene lost 1 base and the J gene lost 0 bases, with 7 bases spanning the gap. Per germline, CDR1 MNHNS and CDR2 SASEGT. The CDR3 region has the DNA TGTGCCAGCAGTGAAGGACAGGCCTCTGGAAACACCATATATTTT. Translation: CASSEGQASGNTIYF.

The chain has TRBV7-2 and TRBJ2-3, with a weak D call TRBD1 (6 bases). Trimming removed 4 bases at V and 4 bases at J, with 15 bases between. This CDR3 has 15 amino acids. Germline-derived CDR1 and CDR2 are SGHTA and FQGNSA. CDR3 DNA sequence: TGTGCCAGCAGCTCCCCAACAGGGAGTGCAGATACGCAGTATTTT. Translation: CASSSPTGSADTQYF.

This clonotype was counted ten times or more. V usage is TRBV18 and J usage is TRBJ1-5; TRBD1 is a possible D gene (6 bases). The germline V gene has CDR1 KGHSH and CDR2 LQKENI. V was trimmed by 3 bases and J by 3 bases, leaving 12 bases between them. The CDR3 consists of 15 residues. This CDR3 reads CASSPFGQNNQPQHF. In nucleotides, the CDR3 is TGTGCCAGCTCACCCTTCGGACAGAACAATCAGCCCCAGCATTTT.

This clonotype was detected only a few times. This chain connects TRBV6-1 to TRBJ2-7; weak D call: TRBD1 (5 bases). Germline loops: CDR1 MNHNS, CDR2 SASEGT. The CDR3 loop spans 15 amino acids. The ends were cut back, 2 bases at V and 0 bases at J, with 11 bases in the middle. CDR3 protein: CASSETGLSSYEQYF. For the CDR3, the DNA is TGTGCCAGCAGTGAAACAGGTCTGAGCTCCTACGAGCAGTACTTC.

This clonotype has just a few counts. J is TRBJ2-3 and V is TRBV19; 9 bases map to TRBD2. The CDR3 length is 15 residues. Germline CDR1 LNHDA, CDR2 SQIVND (reference sequence). V shed 5 bases, J shed 5 bases, and the junction held 8 bases outside the gene matches. The CDR3 sequence: CASSLRGRARDTQYF. CDR3 bases: TGTGCCAGTAGTCTGCGCGGGAGGGCCAGAGATACGCAGTATTTT. Together with reference TRBV19 and TRBJ2-3, the CDR3 gives the full variable domain: DGGITQSPKYLFRKEGQNVTLSCEQNLNHDAMYWYRQDPGQGLRLIYYSQIVNDFQKGDIAEGYSVSREKKESFPLTVTSAQKNPTAFYLCASSLRGRARDTQYFGPGTRLTVL.

The J gene is TRBJ2-7, the V gene TRBV10-3, with a tentative D call TRBD2 (6 bases). The V gene lost 5 bases and the J gene lost 0 bases, with 8 bases spanning the gap. This CDR3 region has 13 residues. Germline V gene lookup returns CDR1 ENHRY and CDR2 SYGVKD. The CDR3 sequence: CAISLALSYEQYF. In DNA, the CDR3 is TGTGCCATCAGTCTAGCGCTCTCCTACGAGCAGTACTTC.

Many counts were recorded for this clonotype. This chain joins TRBV11-2 and TRBJ1-2; tentative D call: TRBD1 (6 bases). The ends were cut back, 5 bases at V and 0 bases at J, with 13 bases in the middle. Germline CDR1 is SGHAT and CDR2 is FQNNGV. The CDR3 contains 15 residues. CDR3 loop: CASSLGTMANYGYTF. CDR3 nucleotides: TGTGCCAGCAGCCTCGGGACAATGGCTAACTATGGCTACACCTTC.

This clonotype appeared a few times. CDR3 DNA: TGCGCCAGCAGCGAGGGACAGGAGACCTACGAGCAGTACTTC. The encoded protein is CASSEGQETYEQYF. The V call is TRBV5-1, the J call TRBJ2-7, with 8 bases identical to TRBD1. The CDR3 spans 14 residues. Trimming at V came to 4 bases and at J to 2 bases, leaving 5 bases not matched to a gene. Germline V CDR1 and CDR2: SGHRS, YFSETQ.

This clonotype was counted only a few times. A much larger clone sits a single nucleotide away, making a read error possible. This sequence joins TRBV20-1 and TRBJ2-1; 12 bases are shared with TRBD2. J lost 9 bases, V lost 5 bases, and 11 bases had no gene match. The CDR3 is 15 amino acids. The germline gives CDR1 DFQATT, CDR2 SNEGSKA (reference sequence). CDR3 coding DNA: TGCAGTGCTTGGAGACTAGCGGGAGTGGGCAGTGAGCAGTTCTTC. It codes for CSAWRLAGVGSEQFF.

Ten or more counts support this clonotype. The junction differs from germline at one of its ends, possibly a read error. The chain uses TRBV7-7 and TRBJ2-3; a weak D match, TRBD2 (6 bases). There are 15 residues in the CDR3. Per the germline V gene, CDR1 is SSHAT and CDR2 is FNYEAQ (reference sequence). The CDR3 DNA is TGTGCTAGCAGCGCTCGGGGCGGGATCGCAGATACGCAGTATTTT. Its translation is CASSARGGIADTQYF. The whole variable domain, filled in from reference TRBV7-7 and TRBJ2-3, reads GAGVSQSPRYKVTKRGQDVTLRCDPISSHATLYWYQQALGQGPEFLTYFNYEAQPDKSGLPSDRFSAERPEGSISTLTIQRTEQRDSAMYRCASSARGGIADTQYFGPGTRLTVL.

This clonotype was seen repeatedly, ten times or more. The chain combines TRBV6-2 or TRBV6-3 with TRBJ2-7, with 11 bases that match TRBD2. Losses at the gene ends were 7 bases for V and 4 bases for J; bases not matched to a gene: 15. Germline V gene data show CDR1 as MNHEY and CDR2 as SVGEGT. There are 17 residues in the CDR3. The CDR3 DNA follows: TGTGCCAGCACCGTTACCCCATCCCTAGCGGGAGGTTACGAGCAGTACTTC. This gives the protein CASTVTPSLAGGYEQYF.

This clonotype was found a few times. The chain combines TRBV7-2 with TRBJ2-5; 9 nucleotides line up with TRBD2. There are 16 residues in the CDR3. Germline-derived CDR1 and CDR2 are SGHTA and FQGNSA. V was clipped by 5 bases and J by 3 bases; unmatched bases: 10. The CDR3 spells CASSASREGQKETQYF. CDR3 sequence (DNA): TGTGCCAGCAGCGCTTCGCGGGAGGGCCAAAAAGAGACCCAGTACTTC.